The entry below describes one TCR beta chain. The data belong to a study of T cells after somatic rescue of genetic block. Only in-frame clones appear in the TCRdb table, and some are missing; sequencing was by immunoSEQ multiplex PCR. This sample has roughly 70,000 clones; around 90% occur once, and the top ten carry around 2.8%. Germline CDR1 and CDR2: ENHRY and SYGVKD. Trimming pared 2 bases from V and 7 bases from J, leaving 12 bases between. The CDR3 loop spans 13 amino acids. The TCR sequence derives from a man in his forties. Sequenced: peripheral blood mononuclear cells (PBMCs). This chain uses TRBV10-3 with TRBJ2-7, with D perhaps matching TRBD1 (6 bases). CDR3 sequence reads: CAISEGTGLEQYF. As DNA, the CDR3 is TGTGCCATCAGTGAGGGAACAGGGTTAGAGCAGTACTTC.